This T cell receptor (beta chain) appears in the sequencing data of a study of T cell responses to AZD1222 COVID-19 vaccine. Whole-study context: Researchers grouped second doses given at about 4 or about 12 weeks into one pool.

Concerning this clone itself: No antigen is known for it.

Whole-study results and caveats: Samples come after the peak T cell response, not at day 14. Among the donors, most were white British and more were female, and clonal diversity was possibly underestimated.

Per germline, CDR1 LNHDA and CDR2 SQIVND (reference sequence). Trimming stripped 7 bases from V and 4 bases from J, with 13 bases between. This CDR3 is 13 amino acids long. Measured with immunoSEQ multiplex PCR; TCRdb has only the in-frame clones, and not every one. The table has around 150,000 clones, 94% seen once. The chain has TRBV19 and TRBJ1-1; tentatively, D is TRBD1 (5 bases). The specimen was peripheral blood, collected on day 0 of AZD1222 vaccination. This receptor was taken from an adult in good health. The CDR3 region is CASTFRGFTEAFF. CDR3 nucleotides: TGTGCCAGTACTTTCCGGGGGTTCACTGAAGCTTTCTTT.